This T cell receptor (beta chain) is drawn from a study of vaccination and CD4 T cells after COVID-19. Specified treatment: roughly 10-day PBMC culture with coronavirus spike peptide pools or control peptides (ViraFEST assay). Scientists ran DNA taken from cultured CD4+ T cells through the Oncomine TCR Beta short-read assay for sequencing. TCRdb reanalysed the PCR reads using MiXCR and keeps one entry per CDR3 protein. This table holds around 20,000 distinct CDR3 sequences, under 65% found once. A note on this clonotype: Its specificity is unknown.

J was trimmed by 3 bases and V by 6 bases; bases with no gene match: 6. This CDR3 is built from 14 residues. Germline values: CDR1 LNHDA, CDR2 SQIVND (reference sequence). The sample in question was CD4+ T cells from blood, cultured in vitro, obtained after SARS-CoV-2 vaccination. The V gene is TRBV19, the J gene TRBJ1-2, with TRBD1 matching 8 bases. The TCR was taken from a human donor who had recovered from COVID-19. The CDR3 nucleotides are TGTGCCAGTAGCACAGGGGGTGGCTACTATGGCTACACCTTC. Translation: CASSTGGGYYGYTF.